A single sample is the source of the 14 T cell receptor beta chains below, sequenced in a study of graft-versus-host responses after intestinal transplantation. This table comes from immunoSEQ multiplex PCR, and its TCRdb copy is limited to in-frame clones, with some not included. The sample lists approximately 89,000 clones; approximately 92% were seen once. The specimen was PBMCs, collected around 68 weeks after intestinal transplant. All receptors come from a human patient who received an intestinal transplant, so some T cells may come from the graft donor.

This clone was seen only a few times. V gene TRBV11-2 combines with J gene TRBJ2-7; D remains ambiguous. The CDR3 totals 12 residues. Germline V gene data show CDR1 as SGHAT and CDR2 as FQNNGV. The V end lost 5 bases, the J end lost 3 bases, and 8 bases lay between the germline ends. The CDR3 DNA reads as TGTGCCAGCAGCCAGTCCCACTACGAGCAGTACTTC. Translating gives CASSQSHYEQYF.

The J gene is TRBJ2-6, the V gene TRBV19; D gene ambiguous. Germline lookup yields CDR1 LNHDA and CDR2 SQIVND (reference sequence). The CDR3 consists of 15 residues. With 8 bases removed from V and 0 bases from J, the gap between germline ends came to 11 bases. The CDR3 region is CASQIWISGANVLTF. CDR3 bases: TGTGCCAGTCAAATCTGGATCTCTGGGGCCAACGTCCTGACTTTC.

This rearrangement joins TRBV2 to TRBJ1-1; the match to TRBD1 covers 7 bases. The CDR3 totals 14 residues. V lost 6 bases, J lost 5 bases, and 9 bases stayed unmatched. Looked up from germline, CDR1 is SNHLY and CDR2 is FYNNEI. CDR3 sequence reads: CASSHRTGGTEAFF. The CDR3 nucleotides are TGTGCCAGCAGCCACCGGACAGGTGGGACTGAAGCTTTCTTT.

The V and J genes are TRBV9 and TRBJ2-1; 9 positions match TRBD2. V gave up 3 bases and J gave up 3 bases; unmatched junction bases: 4. The CDR3 totals 15 residues. The germline V gene encodes CDR1 SGDLS and CDR2 YYNGEE. The CDR3 is CASSGNSGGYNEQFF. The CDR3 nucleotides are TGTGCCAGCAGCGGAAATAGCGGGGGCTACAATGAGCAGTTCTTC.

J is TRBJ2-7 and V is TRBV13; D might be TRBD1 or TRBD2, each matching 5 bases. The germline CDR1 and CDR2 sequences are PRHDT and FYEKMQ (reference sequence). The V end lost 5 bases, the J end lost 3 bases, and 14 bases lay between the germline ends. The CDR3 runs to 14 residues. For the CDR3, the DNA is TGTGCCAGCAGCCCTCCCGGGGCAATCTACGAGCAGTACTTC. It specifies CASSPPGAIYEQYF.

V usage is TRBV7-3 and J usage is TRBJ1-1; the D gene is possibly TRBD1 (5 bases). The germline V and J ends were trimmed by 2 bases and 6 bases, with 13 bases remaining between them. The CDR3 length is 14 residues. CDR1 SGHTA and CDR2 FQGTGA come from the germline V gene. In nucleotides, the CDR3 is TGTGCCAGCAGCTTACGAGGGGTTAGGGCTGAAGCTTTCTTT. It is translated as CASSLRGVRAEAFF.

V is TRBV6-5 and J is TRBJ2-1; 9 bases fit TRBD1. The trim removed 6 bases at V and 10 bases at J, leaving 1 base unmatched. The CDR3 is 11 residues long. In germline, CDR1 is MNHEY, CDR2 SVGAGI. CDR3 nucleotide sequence: TGTGCCAGCAGAACAGGGGGCGAGCAGTTCTTC. As protein: CASRTGGEQFF.

The chain employs TRBV6-5 and TRBJ1-4, with D maybe TRBD1 (5 bases). Germline CDR1 and CDR2: MNHEY and SVGAGI. This CDR3 is 16 amino acids long. V gave up 0 bases and J gave up 5 bases, with 13 bases separating them. The CDR3 loop is CASSYSLQGGNEKLFF. In DNA form, the CDR3 reads TGTGCCAGCAGTTACTCGCTTCAGGGTGGCAATGAAAAACTGTTTTTT.

The V call is TRBV5-6, the J call TRBJ1-4, with 10 bases matching TRBD1. The CDR3 runs to 17 residues. After removal of 0 bases from V and 4 bases from J, the junction contained 6 bases not matched to a gene. Per germline, CDR1 SGHDT and CDR2 YYEEEE. In DNA form, the CDR3 reads TGTGCCAGCAGCTTGGCCGGGACAGGGGCCAATAATGAAAAACTGTTTTTT. As protein: CASSLAGTGANNEKLFF.

The CDR3 reads CASSFVGNEQFF. CDR3 coding DNA: TGTGCCAGCAGTTTTGTAGGGAATGAGCAGTTCTTC. The J gene is TRBJ2-1, the V gene TRBV27; no clear D. The CDR3 is made up of 12 amino acids. V lost 3 bases to trimming and J lost 7 bases, with 7 bases between them. Germline V gene sequence: CDR1 MNHEY, CDR2 SMNVEV (reference sequence).

This clone has more than one count but fewer than ten. V usage is TRBV2 and J usage is TRBJ2-6; no clear D gene. CDR1 SNHLY and CDR2 FYNNEI come from the germline V gene. The V gene lost 6 bases and the J gene lost 0 bases, with 3 bases spanning the gap. This CDR3 spans 13 amino acids. This CDR3 is CASRDSGANVLTF. CDR3 nucleotides: TGTGCCAGCAGGGACTCTGGGGCCAACGTCCTGACTTTC.

The J gene is TRBJ1-5, the V gene TRBV27; the D is unclear. The germline V gene has CDR1 MNHEY and CDR2 SMNVEV (reference sequence). The CDR3 totals 12 residues. V was pared by 3 bases and J by 4 bases, with 4 bases between. CDR3 bases: TGTGCCAGCAGTTTCGGTAATCAGCCCCAGCATTTT. As protein: CASSFGNQPQHF.

This clone was detected only a few times. The V and J genes are TRBV2 and TRBJ1-1; TRBD1 aligns across 9 bases. The germline CDR1 and CDR2 sequences are SNHLY and FYNNEI. Unmatched junction bases numbered 10, after V lost 10 bases and J lost 4 bases. The CDR3 length is 14 residues. This CDR3 is CATVGQGLGTEAFF. For the CDR3, the DNA is TGTGCCACCGTGGGACAGGGATTAGGCACTGAAGCTTTCTTT.

CDR3 coding DNA: TGTGCCAGCAGCTTAGCGGGCCCAATCAATGAGCAGTTCTTC. It is translated as CASSLAGPINEQFF. The V and J genes are TRBV11-1 and TRBJ2-1; D unclear. Germline V gene data show CDR1 as SGHAT and CDR2 as FQDESV (reference sequence). With 0 bases removed from V and 6 bases from J, the gap between germline ends came to 9 bases. This CDR3 region has 14 residues.